Following are 21 T cell receptor beta chains from one sample sequenced in a study of cytomegalovirus exposure and HLA in healthy donors. PCR used 60 Vbeta primers and 13 Jbeta primers. The protocol was immunoSEQ multiplex PCR, while the TCRdb copy is restricted to in-frame clones and leaves out a portion. The data hold 100,000 to 150,000 clones, with 77% observed a single time. Sequenced sample: PBMCs. These receptors were taken from a male donor in good health and CMV-seropositive.

The chain recombines TRBV5-1 with TRBJ2-5, with 8 bases fitting TRBD1. CDR3 length: 16 amino acids. V shed 3 bases, J shed 5 bases, and the junction held 12 bases outside the gene matches. The germline V gene encodes CDR1 SGHRS and CDR2 YFSETQ. CDR3: CASSSTTGEVGETQYF. DNA of the CDR3: TGCGCCAGCAGCTCCACGACAGGGGAAGTCGGGGAGACCCAGTACTTC.

This sequence joins TRBV6-5 and TRBJ2-4; the match to TRBD1 covers 7 bases. CDR3 length equals 15 residues. Per the germline V gene, CDR1 is MNHEY and CDR2 is SVGAGI. Trimming removed 6 bases from V and 12 bases from J; junction bases left unmatched: 17. CDR3 protein: CASSRSGTAFDSQYF. The CDR3 region has the DNA TGTGCCAGCAGCCGTTCCGGGACAGCCTTTGACAGTCAGTACTTC.

V is TRBV7-6 and J is TRBJ2-2; possible D gene TRBD1, 5 bases. The CDR3 has 15 residues. With 5 bases removed from V and 0 bases from J, the gap between germline ends came to 10 bases. CDR1 and CDR2 from the germline V gene are SGHVS and FNYEAQ. The CDR3 bases are TGTGCCAGCAGCCTTGGACACGCGAACACCGGGGAGCTGTTTTTT. Protein sequence: CASSLGHANTGELFF.

The rearrangement joins TRBV2 to TRBJ1-2; D gene unclear. V dropped 3 bases and J dropped 0 bases, with 5 bases sitting between them. From germline, CDR1 is SNHLY and CDR2 FYNNEI. This CDR3 has 13 residues. CDR3 protein: CASSDGANYGYTF. The CDR3 DNA is TGTGCCAGCAGTGATGGAGCTAACTATGGCTACACCTTC. The variable domain in full, completed from reference TRBV2 and TRBJ1-2, reads EPEVTQTPSHQVTQMGQEVILRCVPISNHLYFYWYRQILGQKVEFLVSFYNNEISEKSEIFDDQFSVERPDGSNFTLKIRSTKLEDSAMYFCASSDGANYGYTFGSGTRLTVV.

The chain links TRBV18 to TRBJ2-3; D might be TRBD1 (7 bases). The V gene's germline CDR1 is KGHSH and CDR2 LQKENI. V lost 4 bases to trimming and J lost 0 bases, with 14 bases between them. The CDR3 length is 16 residues. CDR3 nucleotide sequence: TGTGCCAGCTCACTGAATCAGGGGGGCAGCACAGATACGCAGTATTTT. Translating gives CASSLNQGGSTDTQYF.

J is TRBJ2-2 and V is TRBV5-6, with TRBD1 as a possible D gene (6 bases). Trimming shortened V by 2 bases and J by 1 base, and 18 bases separated the two germline ends. Germline loops: CDR1 SGHDT, CDR2 YYEEEE. The CDR3 is 18 residues long. In nucleotides, the CDR3 is TGTGCCAGCAGCTTATTTCAGGGGTCATGGTTGAACACCGGGGAGCTGTTTTTT. Translating it yields CASSLFQGSWLNTGELFF.

The genes are TRBV28 and TRBJ1-5, with 8 bases that match TRBD1. Per the germline V gene, CDR1 is MDHEN and CDR2 is SYDVKM. J was trimmed by 4 bases and V by 6 bases; bases with no gene match: 2. The CDR3 is 13 residues long. The CDR3 DNA reads as TGTGCCAGCAGAGGACAGGGAAATCAGCCCCAGCATTTT. Translation gives CASRGQGNQPQHF.

This rearrangement joins TRBV5-1 to TRBJ2-7, with no clear D. CDR1 and CDR2 from the germline V gene are SGHRS and YFSETQ. The CDR3 is 13 amino acids. Trimming pared 5 bases from V and 0 bases from J, leaving 9 bases between. CDR3 in amino acids: CASRPGSSYEQYF. In nucleotides, the CDR3 is TGCGCCAGCAGACCAGGCAGCTCCTACGAGCAGTACTTC.

The V call is TRBV7-9, the J call TRBJ2-1; TRBD1 matches 9 bases. Per germline, CDR1 SEHNR and CDR2 FQNEAQ (reference sequence). V trimming: 4 bases; J trimming: 8 bases; junction bases outside the gene matches: 6. The CDR3 spans 14 residues. The DNA of the CDR3 is TGTGCCAGCAGCTACCTGGGACAGGGACATGAGCAGTTCTTC. As protein: CASSYLGQGHEQFF.

The genes are TRBV7-2 and TRBJ2-7; no clear D. Germline lookup yields CDR1 SGHTA and CDR2 FQGNSA. The length of the CDR3 is 15 residues. Trimming removed 1 base from V and 0 bases from J, with 10 bases in between. The DNA of the CDR3 is TGTGCCAGCAGCTTAGGAGGCGGAACCTCCTACGAGCAGTACTTC. It codes for CASSLGGGTSYEQYF.

V and J are TRBV7-2 and TRBJ2-5; unclear D gene. This CDR3 spans 13 amino acids. Germline CDR1 SGHTA, CDR2 FQGNSA. V was trimmed by 5 bases and J by 0 bases, leaving 7 bases between them. The CDR3 protein is CASSGRNQETQYF. CDR3 coding DNA: TGTGCCAGCAGCGGCAGGAACCAAGAGACCCAGTACTTC.

Here the CDR3 DNA reads TGTGCCAGCAGCTTAGACGGGACAGGGTACGATGAGCAGTTCTTC. Protein sequence: CASSLDGTGYDEQFF. This rearrangement joins TRBV11-2 to TRBJ2-1; 9 nucleotides match TRBD1. The J segment lost 8 bases and the V segment lost 0 bases, leaving 5 bases of the junction unmatched. CDR1 is SGHAT and CDR2 is FQNNGV in the germline V gene. This CDR3 region has 15 residues.

V and J are TRBV10-3 and TRBJ2-7; 7 bases agree with TRBD2. The CDR3 sequence is 14 residues long. The ends lost 6 bases at V and 0 bases at J; junction bases unmatched: 5. Germline-derived CDR1 and CDR2 are ENHRY and SYGVKD. Here the CDR3 DNA reads TGTGCCATCAGCTGGGGGGGGACCTCCTACGAGCAGTACTTC. Protein: CAISWGGTSYEQYF.

Details on this clone: The germline gene is not matched at one end of the junction; a read error may be the cause. The CDR3 region is CSSSPKGYEQYF. CDR3 nucleotide sequence: TGTTCCAGCAGCCCCAAGGGGTACGAGCAGTACTTC. The V gene is TRBV7-9, the J gene TRBJ2-7, with D perhaps TRBD1 (5 bases). CDR1 and CDR2 (germline): SEHNR, FQNEAQ (reference sequence). This CDR3 region has 12 residues.

The V and J genes are TRBV10-3 and TRBJ1-3, with D unresolved. Germline assignment: CDR1 ENHRY and CDR2 SYGVKD. Trimming removed 10 bases from V and 0 bases from J, with 13 bases in between. This CDR3 is 14 amino acids long. Here the CDR3 DNA reads TGTGCCACCCTCGACACGAGCTCTGGAAACACCATATATTTT. Translated, it gives CATLDTSSGNTIYF.

This clone was seen a few times. As DNA, the CDR3 is TGCGCCAGCAGCCCAGGGCAGGGGTTACTCCACGAGCAGTACTTC. Amino acid sequence: CASSPGQGLLHEQYF. The chain links TRBV5-1 to TRBJ2-7, with a weak D call TRBD1 (6 bases). The CDR3 runs to 15 residues. Trimming removed 4 bases from V and 5 bases from J, with 19 bases in between. Germline V lookup: CDR1 SGHRS, CDR2 YFSETQ. The full variable domain, with the rest looked up from reference TRBV5-1 and TRBJ2-7, is KAGVTQTPRYLIKTRGQQVTLSCSPISGHRSVSWYQQTPGQGLQFLFEYFSETQRNKGNFPGRFSGRQFSNSRSEMNVSTLELGDSALYLCASSPGQGLLHEQYFGPGTRLTVT.

This chain joins TRBV5-4 and TRBJ2-3; 13 bases agree with TRBD2. Germline CDR1 SGHNT, CDR2 YYREEE (reference sequence). Losses at the gene ends were 4 bases for V and 2 bases for J; bases not matched to a gene: 7. The CDR3 runs to 17 residues. This chain's CDR3 is CASSRGLAGAFTDTQYF. In DNA form, the CDR3 reads TGTGCCAGCAGCCGCGGACTAGCGGGGGCCTTCACAGATACGCAGTATTTT.

V is TRBV6-5 and J is TRBJ1-5; 7 bases map to TRBD1. J gave up 1 base and V 6 bases, and 3 bases lay outside the gene matches. Germline values: CDR1 MNHEY, CDR2 SVGAGI. CDR3 length equals 14 residues. The CDR3 coding sequence is TGTGCCAGCAGATGGGACAGCAGCAATCAGCCCCAGCATTTT. Translated, it gives CASRWDSSNQPQHF.

This chain connects TRBV11-2 to TRBJ2-5; 8 nucleotides agree with TRBD2. The length of the CDR3 is 17 residues. Germline CDR1 SGHAT, CDR2 FQNNGV. V shed 0 bases, J shed 5 bases, and the junction held 11 bases outside the gene matches. The CDR3 protein is CASSLDLLGAGGETQYF. For the CDR3, the DNA is TGTGCCAGCAGCTTAGATCTTCTGGGGGCGGGAGGCGAGACCCAGTACTTC. Looking up the rest from reference TRBV11-2 and TRBJ2-5 gives the full variable domain: EAGVAQSPRYKIIEKRQSVAFWCNPISGHATLYWYQQILGQGPKLLIQFQNNGVVDDSQLPKDRFSAERLKGVDSTLKIQPAKLEDSAVYLCASSLDLLGAGGETQYFGPGTRLLVL.

The chain uses TRBV6-1 and TRBJ2-5; 7 nucleotides match TRBD1. TRBJ2-7 matches the DNA end more closely, so the J call is doubtful. The CDR3 is 14 amino acids. The germline gives CDR1 MNHNS, CDR2 SASEGT. The CDR3 here is CASRPGTAGYEQYF. In nucleotides, the CDR3 is TGTGCCAGCAGACCCGGGACAGCTGGGTACGAGCAGTACTTC.

V gene TRBV13 combines with J gene TRBJ1-1; the D gene is possibly TRBD1 (5 bases). The CDR3 sequence is 17 residues long. The V gene's germline CDR1 is PRHDT and CDR2 FYEKMQ (reference sequence). V lost 5 bases and J 1 base, leaving 20 bases between the germline ends. This chain's CDR3 is CASSTPIAGRGNTEAFF. The CDR3 DNA reads as TGTGCCAGCAGCACCCCCATTGCGGGGAGGGGGAACACTGAAGCTTTCTTT. Combining the CDR3 with reference TRBV13 and TRBJ1-1 gives the whole variable domain AAGVIQSPRHLIKEKRETATLKCYPIPRHDTVYWYQQGPGQDPQFLISFYEKMQSDKGSIPDRFSAQQFSDYHSELNMSSLELGDSALYFCASSTPIAGRGNTEAFFGQGTRLTVV.